This TCR beta chain came from a study of blood T cell repertoires in COVID-19. Across the whole study: COVID-19 samples collected from the United States, Italy and Spain covered acute and convalescent phases. Sample material is recorded as cDNA or gDNA derived from T cells, B-cell-depleted T cells, or PBMCs.

The CDR3 length is 16 residues. The germline CDR1 and CDR2 sequences are MNHEY and SVGAGI. The V end was cut by 2 bases, the J end by 5 bases, with 19 bases between. Clones were read by immunoSEQ multiplex PCR, and TCRdb kept only the in-frame ones, dropping some. The table lists roughly 290,000 clones, around 85% of them singletons. The genes are TRBV6-5 and TRBJ2-7, with a possible D match to TRBD1 (6 bases). The clonotype originates from a human donor with COVID-19, enrolled during active disease. The donor label of this sample is uncertain. Sequenced material: peripheral blood. The CDR3 sequence: CASSYPPADSQHEQYF. CDR3 DNA sequence: TGTGCCAGCAGTTACCCCCCTGCGGACAGTCAACACGAGCAGTACTTC.